Listed here is a single T cell receptor (beta chain). Its target is not known. Germline V gene sequence: CDR1 SEHNR, CDR2 FQNEAQ (reference sequence). The CDR3 has 13 residues. Trimming stripped 2 bases from V and 3 bases from J, with 7 bases between. The sample comes from a study of T cell responses to AZD1222 COVID-19 vaccine. Study outcomes and limitations: Only a handful of individuals given AZD1222 were seropositive at baseline.

Sequenced by immunoSEQ multiplex PCR; TCRdb stores in-frame clones only, minus some. The sample lists some 130,000 clones; approximately 95% were seen once. Sample: peripheral blood, taken 28 days after the second AZD1222 dose. The chain combines TRBV7-9 with TRBJ2-5, with D uncertain. This TCR came from an adult who received the AZD1222 COVID-19 vaccine. In nucleotides, the CDR3 is TGTGCCAGCAGCTTACTTGCGAAAGAGACCCAGTACTTC. Protein sequence: CASSLLAKETQYF.